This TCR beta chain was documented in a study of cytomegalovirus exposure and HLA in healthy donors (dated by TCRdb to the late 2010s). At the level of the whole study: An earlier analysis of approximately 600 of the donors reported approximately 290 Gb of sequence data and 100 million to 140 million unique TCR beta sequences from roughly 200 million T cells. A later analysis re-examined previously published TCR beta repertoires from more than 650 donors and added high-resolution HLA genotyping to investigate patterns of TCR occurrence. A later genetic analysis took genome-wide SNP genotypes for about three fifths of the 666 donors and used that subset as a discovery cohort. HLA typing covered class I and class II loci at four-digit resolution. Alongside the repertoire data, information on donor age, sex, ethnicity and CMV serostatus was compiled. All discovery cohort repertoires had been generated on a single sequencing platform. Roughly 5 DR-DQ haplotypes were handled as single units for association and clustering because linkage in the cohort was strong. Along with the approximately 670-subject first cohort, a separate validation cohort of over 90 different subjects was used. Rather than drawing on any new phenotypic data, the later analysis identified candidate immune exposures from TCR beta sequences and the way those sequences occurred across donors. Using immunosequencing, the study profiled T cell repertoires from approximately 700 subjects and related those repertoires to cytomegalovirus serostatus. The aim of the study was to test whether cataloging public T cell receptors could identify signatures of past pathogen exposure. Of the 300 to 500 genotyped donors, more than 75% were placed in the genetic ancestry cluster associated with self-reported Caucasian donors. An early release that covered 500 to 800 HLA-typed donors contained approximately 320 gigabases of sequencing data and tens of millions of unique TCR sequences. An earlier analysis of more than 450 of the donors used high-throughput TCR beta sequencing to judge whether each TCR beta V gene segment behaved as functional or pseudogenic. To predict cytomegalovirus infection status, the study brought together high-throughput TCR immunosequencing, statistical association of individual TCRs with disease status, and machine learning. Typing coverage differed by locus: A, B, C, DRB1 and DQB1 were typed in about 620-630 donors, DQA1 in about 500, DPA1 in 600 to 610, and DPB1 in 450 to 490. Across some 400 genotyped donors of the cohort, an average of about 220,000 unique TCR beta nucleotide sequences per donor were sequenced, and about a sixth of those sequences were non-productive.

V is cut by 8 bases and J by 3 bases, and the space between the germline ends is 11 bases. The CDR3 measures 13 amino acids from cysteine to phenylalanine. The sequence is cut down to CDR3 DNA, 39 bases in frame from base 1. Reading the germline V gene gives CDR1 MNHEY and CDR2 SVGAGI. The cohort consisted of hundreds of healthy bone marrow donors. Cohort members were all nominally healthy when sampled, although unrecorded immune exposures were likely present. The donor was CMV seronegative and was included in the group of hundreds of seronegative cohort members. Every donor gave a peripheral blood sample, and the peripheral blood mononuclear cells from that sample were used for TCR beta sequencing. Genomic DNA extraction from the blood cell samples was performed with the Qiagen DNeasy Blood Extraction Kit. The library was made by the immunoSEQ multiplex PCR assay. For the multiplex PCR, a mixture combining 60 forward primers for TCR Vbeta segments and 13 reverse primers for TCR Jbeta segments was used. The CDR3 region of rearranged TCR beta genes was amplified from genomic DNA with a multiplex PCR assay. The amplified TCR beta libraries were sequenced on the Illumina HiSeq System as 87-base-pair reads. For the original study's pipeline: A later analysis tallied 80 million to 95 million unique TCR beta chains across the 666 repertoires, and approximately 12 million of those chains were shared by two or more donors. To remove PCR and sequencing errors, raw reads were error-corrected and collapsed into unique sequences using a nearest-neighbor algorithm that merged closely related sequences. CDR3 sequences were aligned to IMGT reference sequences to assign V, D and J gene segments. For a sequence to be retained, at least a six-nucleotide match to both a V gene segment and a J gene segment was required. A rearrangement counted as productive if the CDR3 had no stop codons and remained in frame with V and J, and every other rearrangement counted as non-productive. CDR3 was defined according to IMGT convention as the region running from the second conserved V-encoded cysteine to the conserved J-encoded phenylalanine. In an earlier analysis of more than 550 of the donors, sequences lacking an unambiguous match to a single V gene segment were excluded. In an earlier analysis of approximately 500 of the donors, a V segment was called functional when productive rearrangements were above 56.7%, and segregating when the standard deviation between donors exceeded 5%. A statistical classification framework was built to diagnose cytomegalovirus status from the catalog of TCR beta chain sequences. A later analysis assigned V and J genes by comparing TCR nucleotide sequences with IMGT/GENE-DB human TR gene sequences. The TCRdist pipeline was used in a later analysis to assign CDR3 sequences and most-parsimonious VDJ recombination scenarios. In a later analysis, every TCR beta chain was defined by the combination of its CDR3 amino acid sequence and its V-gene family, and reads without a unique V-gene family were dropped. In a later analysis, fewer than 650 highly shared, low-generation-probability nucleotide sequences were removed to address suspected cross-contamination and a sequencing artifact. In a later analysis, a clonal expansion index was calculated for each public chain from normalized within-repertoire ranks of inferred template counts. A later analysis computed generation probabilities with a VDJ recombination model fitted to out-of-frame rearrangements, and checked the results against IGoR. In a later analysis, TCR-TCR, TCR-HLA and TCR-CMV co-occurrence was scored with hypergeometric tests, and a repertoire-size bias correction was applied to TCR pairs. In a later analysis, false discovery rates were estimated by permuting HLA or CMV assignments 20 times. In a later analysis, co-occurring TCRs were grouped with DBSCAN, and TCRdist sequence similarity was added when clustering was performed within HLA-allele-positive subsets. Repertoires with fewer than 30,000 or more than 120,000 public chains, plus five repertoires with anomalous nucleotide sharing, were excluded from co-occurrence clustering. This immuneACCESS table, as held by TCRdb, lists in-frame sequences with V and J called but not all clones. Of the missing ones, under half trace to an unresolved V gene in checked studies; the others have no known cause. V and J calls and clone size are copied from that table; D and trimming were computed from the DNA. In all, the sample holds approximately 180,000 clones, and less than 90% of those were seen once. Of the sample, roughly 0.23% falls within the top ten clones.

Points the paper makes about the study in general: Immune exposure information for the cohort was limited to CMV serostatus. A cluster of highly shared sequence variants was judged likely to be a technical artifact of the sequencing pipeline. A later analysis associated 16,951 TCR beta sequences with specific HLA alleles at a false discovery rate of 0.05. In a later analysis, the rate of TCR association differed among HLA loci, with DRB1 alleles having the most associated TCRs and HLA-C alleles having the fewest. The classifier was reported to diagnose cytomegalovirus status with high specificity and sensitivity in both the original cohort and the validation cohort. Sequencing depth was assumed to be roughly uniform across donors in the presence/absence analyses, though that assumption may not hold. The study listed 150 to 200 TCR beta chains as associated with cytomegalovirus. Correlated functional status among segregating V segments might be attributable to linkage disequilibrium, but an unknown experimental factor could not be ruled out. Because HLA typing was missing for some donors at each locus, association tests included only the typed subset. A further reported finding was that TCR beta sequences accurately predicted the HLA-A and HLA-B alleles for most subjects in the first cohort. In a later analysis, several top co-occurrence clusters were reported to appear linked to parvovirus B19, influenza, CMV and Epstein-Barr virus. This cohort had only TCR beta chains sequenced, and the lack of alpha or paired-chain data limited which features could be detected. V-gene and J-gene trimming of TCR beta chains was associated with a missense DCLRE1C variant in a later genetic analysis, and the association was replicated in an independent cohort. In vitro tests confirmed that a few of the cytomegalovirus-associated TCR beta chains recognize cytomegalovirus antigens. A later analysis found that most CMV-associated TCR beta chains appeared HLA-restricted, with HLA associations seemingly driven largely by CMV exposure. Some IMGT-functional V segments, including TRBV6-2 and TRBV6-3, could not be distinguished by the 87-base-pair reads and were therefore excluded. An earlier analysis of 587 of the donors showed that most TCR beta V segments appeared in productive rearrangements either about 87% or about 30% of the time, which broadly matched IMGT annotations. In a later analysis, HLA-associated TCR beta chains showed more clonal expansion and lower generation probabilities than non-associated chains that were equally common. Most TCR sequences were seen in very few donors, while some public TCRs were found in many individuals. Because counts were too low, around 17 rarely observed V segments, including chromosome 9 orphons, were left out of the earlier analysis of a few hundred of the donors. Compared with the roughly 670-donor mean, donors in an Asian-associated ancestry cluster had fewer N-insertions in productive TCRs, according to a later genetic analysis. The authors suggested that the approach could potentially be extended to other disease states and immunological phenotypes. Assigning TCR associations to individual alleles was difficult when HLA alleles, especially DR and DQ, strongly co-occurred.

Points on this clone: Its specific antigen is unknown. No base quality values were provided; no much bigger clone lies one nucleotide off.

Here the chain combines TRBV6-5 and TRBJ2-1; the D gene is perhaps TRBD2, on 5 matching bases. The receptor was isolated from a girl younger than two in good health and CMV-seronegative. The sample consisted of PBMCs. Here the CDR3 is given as CASVSGNYNEQFF. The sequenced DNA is TGTGCCAGCGTCAGCGGAAACTACAATGAGCAGTTCTTC.